The present TCR beta chain was sequenced within a study of blood T cell repertoires in COVID-19. This CDR3 has 13 residues. The V end lost 4 bases, the J end lost 6 bases, and 13 bases lay between the germline ends. Germline CDR1 and CDR2: MDHEN and SYDVKM. Original analysis: The assay estimated nucleated cells by amplifying reference gene primers. Only in-frame clones appear in the TCRdb table, and some are missing; sequencing was by immunoSEQ multiplex PCR. V, J and clone size are taken as reported in that table, and D and trimming were inferred from the DNA itself. The data hold 150,000 to 200,000 clones, with roughly four fifths observed a single time.

V gene TRBV28 combines with J gene TRBJ2-7, with D perhaps TRBD2 (6 bases). The sequenced material came from peripheral blood. The TCR was taken from a human donor in a cohort sampled during active COVID-19. CDR3 sequence (DNA): TGTGCCAGCAGTTCCCTCGGCGGGGTCGAGCAGTACTTC. Protein product: CASSSLGGVEQYF.